The following is a TCR beta chain sequence with its context. The antigen is unknown. The sample comes from a study of beta chain features in type 1 diabetes. Study-wide findings and caveats: All four CD4+ subsets of Type 1 diabetes patients contained TCRB CDR3s that were moderately but significantly shorter.

Every isolated RNA sample was fully reverse transcribed, so sequencing captured expressed TCRB transcripts. Sequencing was performed with immunoSEQ multiplex PCR; in TCRdb, only in-frame clones are kept and a portion is missing. Of hundreds of thousands of clones listed, roughly an eighth are singletons. V was shortened by 0 bases and J by 8 bases, with 8 bases between the two germline ends. The CDR3 extends over 13 amino acids. Germline CDR1 and CDR2: KGHSH and LQKENI. The receptor comes from a man aged 18 to 30 with type 1 diabetes. This chain uses TRBV18 with TRBJ2-1; tentative D call: TRBD2 (6 bases). Sequencing was done on a sample of naive CD4+ T cells from blood. CDR3 in amino acids: CASSPPGTDEQFF. The CDR3 DNA sequence: TGTGCCAGCTCACCACCGGGGACTGATGAGCAGTTCTTC.